This T cell receptor beta chain comes out of a study of CD8+ T cells in alopecia areata. RNA was isolated and reverse transcribed to cDNA, the sequencing template. TCRdb's table, derived via immunoSEQ multiplex PCR, lists solely in-frame clones and lacks some. This repertoire shows more than 95,000 clones, about 50% found once; its top ten account for 10%. Cell sorting on a FACSAria was used to separate CD4+ and CD8+ T cells from the PBMCs. The V gene's germline CDR1 is SNHLY and CDR2 FYNNEI. The CDR3 covers 14 residues. V was pared by 6 bases and J by 2 bases, with 11 bases between. The TCR comes from a human donor with alopecia areata. The sample was NKG2D-low CD8+ T cells sorted from blood. The J gene is TRBJ1-5, the V gene TRBV2; TRBD1 might be the D (5 bases). This CDR3 is CASSSDSGNQPQHF. CDR3 nucleotide sequence: TGTGCCAGCAGCTCTGACAGTGGCAATCAGCCCCAGCATTTT.